Detailed here is one T cell receptor (beta chain). The time point was: newly diagnosed GD, antithyroid drugs for less than 3 months. PBMCs were the source of the RNA used for TCR sequencing. This specimen belongs to a study of regulatory T cells in long-lasting Graves disease. Construction of the TCR beta libraries employed iRepertoire HTBI primers in conjunction with Arm-PCR of CDR3 regions. TCRdb analysed the multiplex PCR reads with MiXCR anew, one entry per CDR3 protein. The table has fewer than 650,000 distinct CDR3 sequences, under 20% seen once. This CDR3 comprises 15 residues. Between the trimmed V and J ends, which lost 3 bases and 4 bases, there was a span of 14 bases. Germline lookup yields CDR1 LGHDT and CDR2 YNNKEL (reference sequence). Another study also made use of these data, one on T cells in Graves' hyperthyroidism and ophthalmopathy.

The V and J genes are TRBV3-1 and TRBJ2-3; D may be TRBD1 (6 bases). Sequenced here: peripheral blood mononuclear cells (PBMCs), sampled at new diagnosis, from a patient treated with antithyroid drugs. The origin of this receptor is a woman aged 25 to 39 with Graves disease. The CDR3 spells CASSQGTSRSDTQYF. The DNA for the CDR3 is TGTGCCAGCAGCCAGGGGACATCGAGGTCAGATACGCAGTATTTT.